This T cell receptor beta chain was documented in a study of CD8 T cells in ankylosing spondylitis. General study points: What seemed typical of ankylosing spondylitis blood was a TCR beta motif built from about 8 highly homologous variants.

This CDR3 is built from 13 residues. Germline V CDR1 and CDR2: SGHTA, FQGNSA. The V gene lost 5 bases and the J gene lost 6 bases, with 8 bases spanning the gap. This clonotype was seen a handful of times. Its antigen is still unknown. In TCRdb, the 5' RACE reads were re-called with MiXCR into one record per CDR3 protein. The sample includes approximately 400,000 distinct CDR3 sequences, approximately 17% of them seen just once. The V and J genes are TRBV7-2 and TRBJ1-6; D is uncertain. Material: blood, either unsorted or a sorted T cell fraction (not recorded which). This TCR was sampled from a male donor with ankylosing spondylitis. The CDR3 here is CASSTGRNSPLHF. CDR3 coding DNA: TGTGCCAGCAGCACCGGACGTAATTCACCCCTCCACTTT.